The present T cell receptor (beta chain) was sequenced within a study of cytomegalovirus exposure and HLA in healthy donors. This clone was detected only a few times. What it recognizes is unknown. The CDR3 covers 11 residues. V dropped 2 bases and J dropped 5 bases, with 7 bases sitting between them. Germline assignment: CDR1 GTSNPN and CDR2 SVGIG (reference sequence). PCR primers comprised 60 Vbeta and 13 Jbeta primers. The protocol was immunoSEQ multiplex PCR, while the TCRdb copy is restricted to in-frame clones and leaves out a portion. Seen here are over 120,000 clones, roughly 9.8% observed once, and the top ten hold 1.8%. Each donor's status was that of a healthy bone marrow donor. Overall study results and limits: TCR beta chains numbering more than 150 were designated cytomegalovirus-associated. Previously analyzed data showed that most TCR beta V segments were productive at a frequency of about 87% or about 30%.

Sample: PBMCs. The V gene is TRBV30, the J gene TRBJ2-7, with D unclear. The sequence was obtained from a man in his forties or fifties in good health and CMV-seronegative. The CDR3 is CAWSRSNEQYF. The CDR3 nucleotides are TGTGCCTGGAGTAGGAGCAACGAGCAGTACTTC. Filled out from reference TRBV30 and TRBJ2-7, the complete variable domain reads SQTIHQWPATLVQPVGSPLSLECTVEGTSNPNLYWYRQAAGRGLQLLFYSVGIGQISSEVPQNLSASRPQDRQFILSSKKLLLSDSGFYLCAWSRSNEQYFGPGTRLTVT.